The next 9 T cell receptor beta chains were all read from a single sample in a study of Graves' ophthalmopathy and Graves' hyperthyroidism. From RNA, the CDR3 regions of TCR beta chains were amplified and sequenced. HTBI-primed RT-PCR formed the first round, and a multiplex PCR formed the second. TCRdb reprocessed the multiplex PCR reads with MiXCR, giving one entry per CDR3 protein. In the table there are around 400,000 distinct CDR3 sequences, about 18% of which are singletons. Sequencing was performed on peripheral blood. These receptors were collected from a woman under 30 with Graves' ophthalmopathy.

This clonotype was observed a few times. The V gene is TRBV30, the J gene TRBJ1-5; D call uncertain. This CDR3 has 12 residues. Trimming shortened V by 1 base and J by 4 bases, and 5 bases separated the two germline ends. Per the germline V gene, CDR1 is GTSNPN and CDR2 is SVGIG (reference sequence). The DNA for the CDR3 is TGTGCCTGGAGTGGCACAAATCAGCCCCAGCATTTT. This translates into CAWSGTNQPQHF.

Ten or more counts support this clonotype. In nucleotides, the CDR3 is TGTGCCAGCACCCCTCTAAGGGTCGTGGACACTGAAGCTTTCTTT. This encodes CASTPLRVVDTEAFF. This chain connects TRBV6-2 or TRBV6-3 to TRBJ1-1; no reliable D call. CDR3 size: 15 residues. V lost 7 bases and J lost 3, with 18 bases in between. CDR1 and CDR2 (germline): MNHEY, SVGEGT.

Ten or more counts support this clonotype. The CDR3 nucleotides are TGTGCCATCAGTGAGGGGCTAGCGGGGACTTCAGGGGGCGAGCAGTACTTC. Translated: CAISEGLAGTSGGEQYF. V and J are TRBV10-3 and TRBJ2-7, with 9 positions matching TRBD2. Germline V gene data show CDR1 as ENHRY and CDR2 as SYGVKD. This CDR3 contains 17 residues. With V trimmed by 2 bases and J by 6 bases, 14 bases remained unmatched.

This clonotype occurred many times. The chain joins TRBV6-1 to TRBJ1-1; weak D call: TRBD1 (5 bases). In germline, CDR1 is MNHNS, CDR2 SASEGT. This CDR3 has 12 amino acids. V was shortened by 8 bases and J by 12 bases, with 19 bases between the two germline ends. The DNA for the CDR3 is TGTGCCAGCGCAGAGGGGCCCTTTCGACCTTTCTTT. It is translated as CASAEGPFRPFF.

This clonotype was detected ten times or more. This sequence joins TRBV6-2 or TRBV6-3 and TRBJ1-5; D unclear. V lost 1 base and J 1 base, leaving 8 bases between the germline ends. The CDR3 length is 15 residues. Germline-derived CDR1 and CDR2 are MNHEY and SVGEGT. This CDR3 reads CASSYYGQSNQPQHF. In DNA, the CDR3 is TGTGCCAGCAGTTACTATGGCCAGAGCAATCAGCCCCAGCATTTT.

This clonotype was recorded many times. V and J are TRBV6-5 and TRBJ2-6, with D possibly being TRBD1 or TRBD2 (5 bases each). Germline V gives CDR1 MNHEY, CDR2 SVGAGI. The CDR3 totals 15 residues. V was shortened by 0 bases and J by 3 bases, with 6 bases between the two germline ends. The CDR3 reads CASSYSRGGANVLTF. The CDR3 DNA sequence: TGTGCCAGCAGTTACTCGAGGGGTGGGGCCAACGTCCTGACTTTC.

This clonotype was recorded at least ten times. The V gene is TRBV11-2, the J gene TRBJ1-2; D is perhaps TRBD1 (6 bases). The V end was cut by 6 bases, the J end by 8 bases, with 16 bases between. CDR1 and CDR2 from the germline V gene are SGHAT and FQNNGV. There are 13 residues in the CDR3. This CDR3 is CASSGQPGDGYTF. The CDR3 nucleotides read TGTGCCAGCAGTGGACAGCCTGGCGACGGCTACACCTTC.

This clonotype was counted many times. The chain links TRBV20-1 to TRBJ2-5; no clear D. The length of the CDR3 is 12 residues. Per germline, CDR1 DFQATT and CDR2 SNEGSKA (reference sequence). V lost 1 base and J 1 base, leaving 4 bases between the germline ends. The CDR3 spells CSARAGQETQYF. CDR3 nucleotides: TGCAGTGCTAGAGCTGGCCAAGAGACCCAGTACTTC.

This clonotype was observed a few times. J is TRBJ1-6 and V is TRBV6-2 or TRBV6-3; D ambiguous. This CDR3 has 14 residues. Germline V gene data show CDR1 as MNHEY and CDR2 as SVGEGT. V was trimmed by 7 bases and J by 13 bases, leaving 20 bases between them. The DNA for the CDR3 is TGTGCCAGCACCCGAGGCGCTGCCGGAGTTCCCCTCCACTTT. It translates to CASTRGAAGVPLHF.